The sequence of this T cell receptor beta chain was determined in a study of T cell repertoires in cytomegalovirus infection. Germline V gene sequence: CDR1 MNHGY, CDR2 SAAAGT. V was pared by 2 bases and J by 2 bases, with 11 bases of the junction left unmatched. CDR3 size: 17 residues. One entry per CDR3 protein, called by TCRdb with MiXCR from the reads. The sample contains 650,000 to 850,000 distinct CDR3 sequences, almost 30% of which appear only once. As regards this clonotype: Its antigen is still unknown.

V and J are TRBV6-8 and TRBJ2-5, with 7 positions matching TRBD1. This receptor was identified in a human donor in good health (CMV status not recorded). Some clones in this sample may be carry-over from other donors' samples. This specimen was cultured CD8+ T cells from PBMCs, taken from culture after CMV antigen stimulation. The CDR3 is CASSYHIWDRRQETQYF. The CDR3 DNA is TGTGCCAGCAGTTACCATATATGGGACAGAAGGCAAGAGACCCAGTACTTC.